Listed below are T cell receptor beta chains from one sample, sequenced in a study of patients and donors after allogeneic stem cell transplantation. TCRdb reprocessed the RT-PCR reads with MiXCR, giving one entry per CDR3 protein. The profile shows 920,000 or so distinct CDR3 sequences, roughly 17% of them singletons. Sequencing used blood, either unsorted or a sorted T cell fraction (not recorded which). All receptors derive from a human donor who was either an allogeneic HSCT recipient or a stem cell or donor lymphocyte infusion donor (not recorded which). It is not recorded whose cells these are; they may come from a transplant donor. Both conserved end residues are part of each CDR3. The D gene is left open where the match is weak. Size is stated for part of the rows, as once, few or many counts, or as a class when the clone is expanded.

cdr3_aa	cdr3_nt	clone_size	cdr3_length	d_call	v_call	j_call
CASSPGTGNGELFF	TGCGCCAGCAGCCCCGGGACAGGGAACGGGGAGCTGTTTTTT	.	14	TRBD1	TRBV5-1	TRBJ2-2
CASRRQGSGEKLFF	TGTGCCAGCAGGAGACAGGGGAGTGGTGAAAAACTGTTTTTT	.	14	TRBD1	TRBV12-3/TRBV12-4	TRBJ1-4
CASSVVLAADTQYF	TGTGCCAGCAGTGTCGTCCTAGCTGCAGATACGCAGTATTTT	few	14	.	TRBV27	TRBJ2-3
CASSLDGELYNEQFF	TGTGCCAGCAGCTTAGATGGGGAGTTGTACAATGAGCAGTTCTTC	few	15	.	TRBV7-6	TRBJ2-1
CASSEIRTGSYTF	TGTGCCAGCAGTGAGATACGGACGGGTTCCTACACCTTC	.	13	.	TRBV6-1	TRBJ1-2
CSARAEPTNEQFF	TGCAGTGCTAGAGCGGAACCTACCAATGAGCAGTTCTTC	.	13	.	TRBV20-1	TRBJ2-1
CASSLGTVVAGAMYEQFF	TGTGCCAGCAGTTTAGGGACAGTCGTAGCGGGAGCAATGTATGAGCAGTTCTTC	many	18	TRBD2	TRBV12-3/TRBV12-4	TRBJ2-1
CSARGPDRVSYNEQFF	TGCAGTGCTAGGGGCCCGGACAGGGTATCCTACAATGAGCAGTTCTTC	few	16	TRBD1	TRBV20-1	TRBJ2-1
CASSSYLLDNEQFF	TGTGCCAGCAGCTCCTACCTACTTGACAATGAGCAGTTCTTC	few	14	.	TRBV7-8	TRBJ2-1
CASSQGPRVNTEAFF	TGCGCCAGCAGCCAGGGGCCCAGGGTGAACACTGAAGCTTTCTTT	.	15	.	TRBV4-1	TRBJ1-1
CSARAPRETNEKLFF	TGCAGTGCTAGAGCTCCCCGGGAGACTAATGAAAAACTGTTTTTT	many	15	.	TRBV20-1	TRBJ1-4
CASSRSGRTSTDTQYF	TGTGCCAGCAGCCGTAGCGGGAGGACTAGCACAGATACGCAGTATTTT	.	16	TRBD2	TRBV7-3	TRBJ2-3
CSAKVVGRSYNEQFF	TGCAGTGCTAAGGTTGTGGGCAGATCCTACAATGAGCAGTTCTTC	.	15	.	TRBV20-1	TRBJ2-1
CSVGGTPEGYGYTF	TGCAGCGTTGGAGGGACTCCCGAGGGGTATGGCTACACCTTC	few	14	.	TRBV29-1	TRBJ1-2
CASSQAARLIDEQYF	TGTGCCAGCAGCCAAGCGGCCAGGTTGATCGACGAGCAGTACTTC	.	15	.	TRBV4-2	TRBJ2-7
CASASFPTDTQYF	TGTGCCAGCGCCTCCTTTCCCACAGATACGCAGTATTTT	few	13	.	TRBV25-1	TRBJ2-3
CASSFRLQPQHF	TGTGCCAGCAGTTTTCGGTTACAGCCCCAGCATTTT	.	12	.	TRBV12-3/TRBV12-4	TRBJ1-5
CASSVAFPDICTEAFF	TGTGCCAGCAGCGTAGCTTTCCCGGACATTTGCACTGAAGCTTTCTTT	few	16	.	TRBV9	TRBJ1-1
CASSKIPPLGQKLNTEAFF	TGTGCCAGCAGCAAAATCCCCCCTCTCGGACAGAAACTGAACACTGAAGCTTTCTTT	few	19	.	TRBV4-2	TRBJ1-1
CASSQDTGTGILQYEQFF	TGCGCCAGCAGCCAAGATACCGGGACAGGGATATTACAATATGAGCAGTTCTTC	few	18	TRBD1	TRBV4-3	TRBJ2-1
CASSIVEHNYGYTF	TGTGCCAGTAGTATCGTCGAACATAACTATGGCTACACCTTC	.	14	.	TRBV19	TRBJ1-2
CASSLDRSGGYGYTF	TGCGCCAGCAGCCTTGATCGGTCCGGAGGATATGGCTACACCTTC	many	15	.	TRBV4-3	TRBJ1-2
CASSSKGTSGRNEQFF	TGTGCCAGCAGCTCTAAGGGGACTAGCGGGAGAAATGAGCAGTTCTTC	few	16	TRBD2	TRBV7-9	TRBJ2-1
CATSRDRKDTQYF	TGTGCCACCAGCAGAGACAGGAAGGACACGCAGTATTTT	.	13	.	TRBV15	TRBJ2-3
CASSFNPGTSETQYF	TGCGCCAGCAGCTTTAACCCAGGAACCTCAGAGACCCAGTACTTC	.	15	.	TRBV5-1	TRBJ2-5
CASGLVLGGVSGLNNEQFF	TGTGCTAGTGGTTTGGTACTTGGTGGGGTTAGCGGATTGAACAATGAGCAGTTCTTC	.	19	.	TRBV12-5	TRBJ2-1
CASSSMVDYGYTF	TGTGCCAGCAGCAGCATGGTAGACTATGGCTACACCTTC	few	13	.	TRBV9	TRBJ1-2
CASSLQGQGGEKLFF	TGCGCCAGCAGCCTTCAAGGACAGGGAGGTGAAAAACTGTTTTTT	.	15	TRBD1	TRBV5-1	TRBJ1-4
CSVESGSPYEQYF	TGCAGCGTGGAGAGCGGGAGCCCCTACGAGCAGTACTTC	many	13	TRBD2	TRBV29-1	TRBJ2-7
CASSFYINRGIYEQYF	TGTGCCAGCAGTTTCTACATTAACAGGGGGATCTACGAGCAGTACTTC	.	16	TRBD1	TRBV6-2/TRBV6-3	TRBJ2-7
CASRDGGQRKEKLFF	TGCGCCAGCAGGGATGGGGGACAGAGGAAGGAAAAACTGTTTTTT	.	15	TRBD1	TRBV4-3	TRBJ1-4
CSGRVTGRSAQHF	TGCAGTGGTAGAGTCACAGGGCGATCAGCCCAGCATTTT	many	13	.	TRBV20-1	TRBJ1-5
CASSPLTGLDSEQYF	TGTGCCAGCTCACCACTTACGGGACTAGATAGCGAGCAGTACTTC	few	15	TRBD2	TRBV18	TRBJ2-7
CASSILTSGRAEQFF	TGTGCCAGTAGTATATTGACTAGCGGGAGGGCGGAGCAGTTCTTC	.	15	TRBD2	TRBV19	TRBJ2-1
CAIRPGQDFYEQYF	TGTGCCATCAGGCCGGGACAGGACTTCTACGAGCAGTACTTC	many	14	TRBD1	TRBV10-3	TRBJ2-7
CASSPSLHSNQPQHF	TGTGCCAGCAGTCCGAGTTTGCATAGCAATCAGCCCCAGCATTTT	.	15	.	TRBV6-1	TRBJ1-5
CSVVEGPGELFF	TGCAGCGTTGTAGAGGGTCCCGGGGAGCTGTTTTTT	few	12	.	TRBV29-1	TRBJ2-2
CASSQERTAANYGYTF	TGCGCCAGCAGCCAAGAAAGGACCGCTGCTAACTATGGCTACACCTTC	few	16	.	TRBV4-1	TRBJ1-2
CASRQGLNQPQHF	TGTGCCAGCAGACAGGGACTGAATCAGCCCCAGCATTTT	few	13	.	TRBV6-1	TRBJ1-5
CASSLGVGGETGELFF	TGTGCCAGCAGTTTAGGCGTGGGGGGCGAAACCGGGGAGCTGTTTTTT	few	16	.	TRBV12-3/TRBV12-4	TRBJ2-2
CAISRGTANTEAFF	TGTGCCATCAGTAGAGGGACGGCGAACACTGAAGCTTTCTTT	few	14	.	TRBV10-3	TRBJ1-1
CASSILPGQGYEQYF	TGTGCCAGCAGTATATTACCGGGACAGGGTTACGAGCAGTACTTC	.	15	TRBD1	TRBV12-3/TRBV12-4	TRBJ2-7
CASSPKTGASTEAFF	TGTGCCAGCTCACCTAAAACAGGGGCGAGCACTGAAGCTTTCTTT	.	15	TRBD1	TRBV18	TRBJ1-1
CASSLTSSGTGSYGYTF	TGTGCCAGCAGTCTTACGTCTTCCGGGACAGGGAGCTATGGCTACACCTTC	.	17	TRBD1	TRBV6-1	TRBJ1-2
CASSFRTLETQYF	TGTGCCAGCAGTTTTCGGACACTAGAGACCCAGTACTTC	.	13	.	TRBV27	TRBJ2-5
CASSQPRDSSLGTGELFF	TGTGCCAGCAGCCAACCCCGGGACAGCTCCTTAGGGACCGGGGAGCTGTTTTTT	few	18	TRBD1	TRBV14	TRBJ2-2